This T cell receptor beta chain was identified in a study of shared clonotypes between healthy human individuals. Study conclusions and caveats: Sharing of clonotypes among donors was expected to vary with sequencing depth. A limitation of the genetic and exposure-history diversity represented arose from few donors.

The data were produced by immunoSEQ multiplex PCR, yet TCRdb's version contains in-frame clones alone and is incomplete. The sample carries 1,500,000 or so clones, approximately 97% recorded once. About this clone: Its antigen is currently unknown.

V dropped 4 bases and J dropped 4 bases, with 14 bases sitting between them. CDR1 is SGHRS and CDR2 is YFSETQ in the germline V gene. The CDR3 has 15 amino acids. This clonotype was sampled from a young man in good health. Sample: naive CD4+ T cells sorted from blood. The subset: CD45RA+ positively selected. The rearrangement links TRBV5-1 to TRBJ2-2, with D unclear. The CDR3 reads CASSLHTELTGELFF. The CDR3 DNA reads TGCGCCAGCAGCCTACACACGGAACTCACCGGGGAGCTGTTTTTT.